This T cell receptor (beta chain) came from a study of cytomegalovirus exposure and HLA in healthy donors. About the study: One earlier analysis, a look at about 179 million T cells, found roughly 120 million unique TCR beta sequences. From HLA-typed donors, an early data release held some 80 million unique TCRs.

Amplification used 60 Vbeta primers and 13 Jbeta primers. Measured with immunoSEQ multiplex PCR; TCRdb has only the in-frame clones, and not every one. Among over 150,000 clones listed, over 65% were seen once. General study points: Most of the TCR beta V segments (in an earlier analysis) were productive either about 87% or about 30% of the time. HLA-A and HLA-B allele assignments for most subjects were reportedly predicted accurately using TCR beta sequences.

Trimming pared 0 bases from V and 4 bases from J, leaving 12 bases between. There are 15 residues in the CDR3. Germline CDR1 reads MNHEY; CDR2 reads SVGAGI. In its sample, this clone was seen once. What it recognizes is unknown. Specimen: PBMCs. The chain employs TRBV6-5 and TRBJ1-1; tentative D call: TRBD1 (6 bases). The TCR sequence derives from a middle-aged woman in good health and CMV-seronegative. The CDR3 reads CASSYSGGRGTEAFF. CDR3 DNA sequence: TGTGCCAGCAGTTACTCCGGGGGGCGAGGCACTGAAGCTTTCTTT.